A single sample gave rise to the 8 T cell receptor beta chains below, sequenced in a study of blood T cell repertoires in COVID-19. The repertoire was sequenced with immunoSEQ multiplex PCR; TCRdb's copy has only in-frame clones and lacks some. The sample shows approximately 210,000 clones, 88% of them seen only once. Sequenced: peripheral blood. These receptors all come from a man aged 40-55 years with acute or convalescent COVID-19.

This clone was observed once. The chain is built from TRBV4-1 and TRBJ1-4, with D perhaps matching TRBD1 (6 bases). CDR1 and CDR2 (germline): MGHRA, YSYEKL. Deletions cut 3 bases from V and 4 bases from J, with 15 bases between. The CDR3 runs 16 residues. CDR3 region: CASSQGQGLINEKLFF. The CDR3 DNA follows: TGCGCCAGCAGCCAGGGCCAGGGGCTTATTAATGAAAAACTGTTTTTT.

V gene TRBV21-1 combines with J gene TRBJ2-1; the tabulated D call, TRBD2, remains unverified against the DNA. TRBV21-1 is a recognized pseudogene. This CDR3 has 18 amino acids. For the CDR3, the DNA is TGTGCCAGCAGAAGAGGGATACTAAGGGGGGGAGGCTACAATGAGCAGTTCTTC. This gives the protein CASRRGILRGGGYNEQFF.

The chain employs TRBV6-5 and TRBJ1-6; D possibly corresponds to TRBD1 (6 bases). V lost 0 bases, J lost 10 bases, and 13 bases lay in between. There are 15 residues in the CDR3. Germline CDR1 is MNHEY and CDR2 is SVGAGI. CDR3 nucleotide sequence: TGTGCCAGCAGTTACTCCCGGGACACAGGGTCACCCCTCCACTTT. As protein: CASSYSRDTGSPLHF.

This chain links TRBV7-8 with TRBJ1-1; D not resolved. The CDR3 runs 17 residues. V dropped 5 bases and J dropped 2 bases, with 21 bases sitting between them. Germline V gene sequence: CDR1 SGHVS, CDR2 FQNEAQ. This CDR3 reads CASSRASLGGRNTEAFF. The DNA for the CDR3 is TGTGCCAGCAGCCGAGCTAGTCTGGGAGGGCGAAACACTGAAGCTTTCTTT.

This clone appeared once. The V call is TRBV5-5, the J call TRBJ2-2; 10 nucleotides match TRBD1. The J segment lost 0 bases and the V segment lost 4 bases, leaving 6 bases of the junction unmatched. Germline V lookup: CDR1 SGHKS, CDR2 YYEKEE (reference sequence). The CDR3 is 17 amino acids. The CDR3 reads CASSLDRGLANTGELFF. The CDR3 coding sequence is TGTGCCAGCAGCCTAGACAGGGGGCTTGCGAACACCGGGGAGCTGTTTTTT.

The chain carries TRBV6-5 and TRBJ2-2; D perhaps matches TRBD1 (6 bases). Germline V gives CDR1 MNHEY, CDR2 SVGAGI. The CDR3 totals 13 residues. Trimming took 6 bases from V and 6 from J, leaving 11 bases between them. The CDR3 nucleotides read TGTGCCAGCAGCTACCAGGGGTCCGGGGAGCTGTTTTTT. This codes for CASSYQGSGELFF.

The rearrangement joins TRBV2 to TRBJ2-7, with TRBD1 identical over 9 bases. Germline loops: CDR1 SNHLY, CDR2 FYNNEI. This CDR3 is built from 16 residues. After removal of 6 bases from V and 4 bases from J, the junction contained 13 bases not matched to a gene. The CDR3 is CASRDRGGRGAYEQYF. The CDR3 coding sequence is TGTGCCAGCAGGGACAGGGGAGGCAGGGGGGCTTACGAGCAGTACTTC.

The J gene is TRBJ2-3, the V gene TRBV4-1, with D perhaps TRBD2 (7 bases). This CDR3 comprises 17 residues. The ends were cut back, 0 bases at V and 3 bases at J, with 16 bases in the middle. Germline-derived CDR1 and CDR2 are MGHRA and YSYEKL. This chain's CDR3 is CASSQDGTGGSTDTQYF. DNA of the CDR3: TGCGCCAGCAGCCAAGATGGGACGGGGGGCTCAACAGATACGCAGTATTTT.